These T cell receptor beta chains were read from a single sample in a study of T cells expressing NK-cell markers. TCRdb reprocessed the 5' RACE reads and keeps a single row for each CDR3 protein, giving no DNA. The sample holds about 550,000 distinct CDR3 sequences. Material for sequencing was blood T cells: a sorted CD56 or NKG2C T cell subset, CD4+ or CD8+ T cells, or bulk PBMC T cells (not recorded which). The receptors come from a man younger than 30 in good health. CDR3s include the opening cysteine and the closing phenylalanine or tryptophan. Fields, in order: J gene, CDR3 length, V gene, CDR3 protein.

TRBJ1-6 19 TRBV6-1 CASRLKPEPHVSYNSPLHF
TRBJ1-4 17 TRBV21-1 CASSKEPPGLSNEKLFF
TRBJ1-4 17 TRBV4-3 CASSQEGRRWGLEKLFF
TRBJ2-1 15 TRBV15 CATSRVGGRANEQFF
TRBJ1-5 14 TRBV7-9 CASSLQGANQPQHF
TRBJ1-3 14 TRBV10-3 CATLSTNTGNTIYF
TRBJ2-1 17 TRBV6-2/TRBV6-3 CASSYPWQGPFYNEQFF
TRBJ2-7 16 TRBV20-1 CSARTTSGSSDYEQYF
TRBJ2-2 16 TRBV11-3 CASSLAQWGDTGELFF
TRBJ2-3 11 TRBV29-1 CSVWEGDTQYF
TRBJ2-3 14 TRBV15 CATSATGSIGTQYF
TRBJ2-5 16 TRBV7-9 CASSQKRDRFGETQYF
TRBJ2-2 16 TRBV3-1 CASSQVRLAGTGELFF
TRBJ2-3 15 TRBV7-2 CASSLSGSYTDTQYF
TRBJ2-3 16 TRBV7-9 CASSLMGDSNTDTQYF
TRBJ2-1 13 TRBV20-1 CSAREDLGGEQFF
TRBJ1-4 14 TRBV19 CASSSGTGKEKLFF